This T cell receptor beta chain was found in a study of OX40 agonist ivuxolimab in advanced cancers. The timepoints at which blood was sampled were baseline, cycle 4 day 1, and cycle 7 day 1. Trimming stripped 0 bases from V and 9 bases from J, with 12 bases between. The length of the CDR3 is 14 residues. Germline values: CDR1 MGHRA, CDR2 YSYEKL. Some clones are missing from TCRdb's copy, which holds only in-frame ones; the method was immunoSEQ multiplex PCR. The data contain roughly 95,000 clones, 85% to 90% of them seen just once; the ten biggest clones take up around 1.8%. This clonotype originated in an adult with an advanced solid tumor such as melanoma, head and neck, liver or kidney cancer. The chain carries TRBV4-1 and TRBJ1-5; D might be TRBD1 (5 bases). The sequences come from CD4+ or CD8+ T cells sorted from blood, collected in a trial of the OX40 agonist ivuxolimab. This CDR3 reads CASSQEQGRMPQHF. CDR3 coding DNA: TGCGCCAGCAGCCAAGAGCAGGGAAGAATGCCCCAGCATTTT.